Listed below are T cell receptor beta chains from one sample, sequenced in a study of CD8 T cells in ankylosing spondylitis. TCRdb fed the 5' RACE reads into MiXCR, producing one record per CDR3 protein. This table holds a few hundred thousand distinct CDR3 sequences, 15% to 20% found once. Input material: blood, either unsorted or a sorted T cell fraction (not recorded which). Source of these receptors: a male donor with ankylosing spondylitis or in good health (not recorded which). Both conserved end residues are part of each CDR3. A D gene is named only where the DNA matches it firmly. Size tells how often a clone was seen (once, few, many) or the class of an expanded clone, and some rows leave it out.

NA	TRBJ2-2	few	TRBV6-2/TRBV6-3	TGTGCCAGCATGAGTAGGGACACCGGGGAGCTGTTTTTT	CASMSRDTGELFF
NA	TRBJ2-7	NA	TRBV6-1	TGTGCCAGCAGTCCAGAAAACAGAAATGAGCAGTACTTC	CASSPENRNEQYF
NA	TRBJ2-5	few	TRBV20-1	TGCAGTGCTAGGAGGGAGAATAAAGAGACCCAGTACTTC	CSARRENKETQYF
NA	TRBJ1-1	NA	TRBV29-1	TGCAGCGTAGTAGACAGCTCGAACACTGAAGCTTTCTTT	CSVVDSSNTEAFF
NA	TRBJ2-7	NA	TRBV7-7	TGTGCTAGCAGCCCCGGGCCCCAAGCCTACGAGCAGTACTTC	CASSPGPQAYEQYF
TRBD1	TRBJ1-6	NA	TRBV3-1	TGTGCCAGCAGCCGCGGACAGGCTAATTCACCCCTCCACTTT	CASSRGQANSPLHF
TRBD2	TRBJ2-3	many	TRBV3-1	TGTGCCAGCAGCCCCGGGACTAGCGGAGGCACAGATACGCAGTATTTT	CASSPGTSGGTDTQYF
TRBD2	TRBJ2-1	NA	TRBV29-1	TGCAGCGTTGAAGGACTAGCGGGAGTCTACAATGAGCAGTTCTTC	CSVEGLAGVYNEQFF
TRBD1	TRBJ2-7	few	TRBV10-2	TGCGCCAGCAGTGAGACGACAGGGGCGAACGAGCAGTACTTC	CASSETTGANEQYF
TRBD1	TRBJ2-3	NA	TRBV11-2	TGTGCCAGCAGCTTAGATAACAGGGGTCCAGATACGCAGTATTTT	CASSLDNRGPDTQYF
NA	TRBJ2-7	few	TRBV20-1	TGCAGTGCTAGAGACGCGTTTCCCCCCAGGGGTCACGAGCAGTACTTC	CSARDAFPPRGHEQYF
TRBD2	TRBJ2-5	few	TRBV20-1	TGCAGTGCTCCCCATCTCCTGGGACTAGCGGGCCCGGGCCAGTACTTC	CSAPHLLGLAGPGQYF
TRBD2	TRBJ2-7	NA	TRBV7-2	TGTGCCAGCAGCTTAACCCAGCGGGAGGGCGCCTACGAGCAGTACTTC	CASSLTQREGAYEQYF
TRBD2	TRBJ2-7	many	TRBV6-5	TGTGCCAGCAGTTCCCCGTTGGGGGGGACCTACGAGCAGTACTTC	CASSSPLGGTYEQYF
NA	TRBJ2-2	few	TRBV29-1	TGCAGCGCTAGGGGGATCGGAAGCACCGGGGAGCTGTTTTTT	CSARGIGSTGELFF